Presented here are 27 T cell receptor beta chains from one specimen sequenced in a study of blood T cell repertoires in COVID-19. Sequencing used immunoSEQ multiplex PCR; TCRdb keeps in-frame clones, though not all of them. The sample includes about 140,000 clones, under 90% of them seen just once. Sequenced input: peripheral blood. The origin of the receptors is a man in his 70s who had recovered from COVID-19.

The gene calls are TRBV12-5 and TRBJ1-4; D might be TRBD1 (6 bases). The ends were cut back, 6 bases at V and 0 bases at J, with 17 bases in the middle. Germline V gives CDR1 LGHNT, CDR2 FRNRAP. The CDR3 runs to 17 residues. The CDR3 coding sequence is TGTGCTAGTGGCCAGACCAGGGGAGCCGCAACTAATGAAAAACTGTTTTTT. The encoded protein is CASGQTRGAATNEKLFF.

The chain employs TRBV5-5 and TRBJ2-3; D possibly corresponds to TRBD2 (6 bases). Trimming took 3 bases from V and 2 from J, leaving 16 bases between them. The CDR3 spans 16 residues. CDR1 is SGHKS, CDR2 YYEKEE, per germline (reference sequence). CDR3 nucleotides: TGTGCCAGCAGCTCCGCCGGGGGATTCGCCACAGATACGCAGTATTTT. Translation gives CASSSAGGFATDTQYF.

The genes are TRBV5-1 and TRBJ2-2; D is unclear. This CDR3 is built from 15 residues. Germline V gene lookup returns CDR1 SGHRS and CDR2 YFSETQ. Deletions cut 1 base from V and 0 bases from J, with 7 bases between. CDR3 region: CASSLTAPNTGELFF. CDR3 in DNA: TGCGCCAGCAGCTTGACAGCCCCGAACACCGGGGAGCTGTTTTTT.

This clone was observed a single time. The gene calls are TRBV19 and TRBJ2-2; 12 nucleotides align to TRBD2. V lost 5 bases to trimming and J lost 2 bases; unmatched junction nucleotides: 9. This CDR3 comprises 18 residues. Germline V CDR1 and CDR2: LNHDA, SQIVND (reference sequence). This CDR3 reads CASSLRLAGDFNTGELFF. CDR3 coding DNA: TGTGCCAGTAGTTTGAGACTAGCGGGAGATTTTAACACCGGGGAGCTGTTTTTT.

The rearrangement links TRBV24-1 to TRBJ2-5, with no clear D. Germline values: CDR1 KGHDR, CDR2 SFDVKD. The CDR3 extends over 13 amino acids. The V and J ends lost 3 bases and 2 bases respectively, with 6 bases between them. The CDR3 nucleotides read TGTGCCACCAGTGATCAGCGACAAGAGACCCAGTACTTC. Its protein is CATSDQRQETQYF.

The genes are TRBV5-4 and TRBJ2-7, with 8 bases lining up with TRBD2. This CDR3 has 14 residues. With 2 bases clipped from V and 6 bases from J, the junction kept 7 bases outside the gene matches. CDR1 is SGHNT, CDR2 YYREEE, per germline (reference sequence). The CDR3 reads CASSLTSGVGEQYF. The CDR3 DNA sequence: TGTGCCAGCAGCTTAACTAGCGGAGTGGGCGAGCAGTACTTC.

The chain has TRBV19 and TRBJ2-7, with 7 bases aligning to TRBD2. In germline, CDR1 is LNHDA, CDR2 SQIVND (reference sequence). The ends lost 4 bases at V and 0 bases at J; junction bases unmatched: 9. The CDR3 spans 16 residues. The CDR3 reads CASSKESGAPSYEQYF. The CDR3 region has the DNA TGTGCCAGTAGTAAGGAAAGCGGGGCGCCCTCCTACGAGCAGTACTTC.

This sequence joins TRBV10-3 and TRBJ2-7; D might be TRBD1 (6 bases). There are 13 residues in the CDR3. CDR1 ENHRY and CDR2 SYGVKD come from the germline V gene. The germline V and J ends were trimmed by 3 bases and 3 bases, with 9 bases remaining between them. CDR3 amino acids: CAISEGQLYEQYF. The CDR3 DNA sequence: TGTGCCATCAGTGAAGGACAGCTCTACGAGCAGTACTTC.

The gene calls are TRBV6-2 or TRBV6-3 and TRBJ1-5; D gene ambiguous. The CDR3 is made up of 15 amino acids. Germline assignment: CDR1 MNHEY and CDR2 SVGEGT. Trimming took off 5 bases at V and 0 bases at J, with 11 bases between the two ends. CDR3 amino acids: CASSPSLYSNQPQHF. In DNA form, the CDR3 reads TGTGCCAGCAGTCCGAGTCTTTATAGCAATCAGCCCCAGCATTTT.

CDR3 protein: CASSLIRTDTQYF. CDR3 DNA sequence: TGTGCCAGCAGTTTAATTCGGACAGATACGCAGTATTTT. This chain links TRBV12-3 or TRBV12-4 with TRBJ2-3; D is uncertain. Trimming pared 2 bases from V and 3 bases from J, leaving 6 bases between. This CDR3 is 13 amino acids long.

The rearrangement links TRBV6-5 to TRBJ2-3, with 7 bases aligning to TRBD2. From germline, CDR1 is MNHEY and CDR2 SVGAGI. The ends lost 6 bases at V and 2 bases at J; junction bases unmatched: 2. This CDR3 is built from 13 residues. DNA for the CDR3: TGTGCCAGCAGAAGCGGGATCACAGATACGCAGTATTTT. Its protein product is CASRSGITDTQYF.

This clone was seen many times. The rearrangement joins TRBV27 to TRBJ2-1, with D uncertain. This CDR3 comprises 12 residues. CDR1 is MNHEY and CDR2 is SMNVEV in the germline V gene (reference sequence). Trimming removed 4 bases at V and 4 bases at J, with 5 bases between. CDR3 sequence (DNA): TGTGCCAGCAGTTCCCCGTACAATGAGCAGTTCTTC. It specifies CASSSPYNEQFF.

The chain uses TRBV9 and TRBJ1-3; D is perhaps TRBD1 (6 bases). The CDR3 contains 15 residues. The V and J ends lost 5 bases and 1 base respectively, with 13 bases between them. CDR1 is SGDLS and CDR2 is YYNGEE in the germline V gene. The CDR3 loop reads CASSEGQLSGNTIYF. CDR3 nucleotide sequence: TGTGCCAGCAGTGAGGGACAACTATCTGGAAACACCATATATTTT.

This clone is labeled as medium-sized (0.01 to 0.1%). This sequence joins TRBV6-2 or TRBV6-3 and TRBJ2-2; possibly TRBD2 for D (5 bases). Per the germline V gene, CDR1 is MNHEY and CDR2 is SVGEGT. The CDR3 covers 15 residues. V was shortened by 2 bases and J by 4 bases, with 11 bases between the two germline ends. CDR3: CASSYMSAVTGELFF. The CDR3 nucleotides are TGTGCCAGCAGTTACATGTCAGCGGTCACCGGGGAGCTGTTTTTT.

This clone was recorded only once. The rearrangement links TRBV3-1 (or the pseudogene TRBV3-2) to TRBJ1-2; 8 nucleotides match TRBD1. CDR1 and CDR2 from the germline V gene are LGHDT and YNNKEL (reference sequence). This CDR3 is 21 amino acids long. Trimming removed 0 bases from V and 0 bases from J; junction bases left unmatched: 18. CDR3 DNA sequence: TGTGCCAGCAGCCAAGATCCTTGGGGTGGTCACAGGGGGTTAGCTAACTATGGCTACACCTTC. Amino acids: CASSQDPWGGHRGLANYGYTF.

V is TRBV3-1 (or the pseudogene TRBV3-2) and J is TRBJ2-5; TRBD1 might be the D (6 bases). This CDR3 contains 17 residues. Trimming removed 0 bases from V and 4 bases from J, with 18 bases in between. Germline V gene lookup returns CDR1 LGHDT and CDR2 YNNKEL (reference sequence). The CDR3 DNA follows: TGTGCCAGCAGCCAAGATGTACAGCCGGGACACAGAGAGACCCAGTACTTC. Translation gives CASSQDVQPGHRETQYF.

The chain joins TRBV18 to TRBJ2-2; the D is unclear. V shed 5 bases and J shed 4 bases, with 8 bases lying between them. Germline values: CDR1 KGHSH, CDR2 LQKENI. CDR3 length: 13 residues. The CDR3 is CASSETRTGELFF. The CDR3 nucleotides read TGTGCCAGCTCAGAGACACGCACCGGGGAGCTGTTTTTT.

The chain carries TRBV5-1 and TRBJ1-1, with 7 bases lining up with TRBD1. Per germline, CDR1 SGHRS and CDR2 YFSETQ. This CDR3 is 16 amino acids long. J was trimmed by 6 bases and V by 4 bases; bases with no gene match: 15. The DNA of the CDR3 is TGCGCCAGCAGCCCCGTCGACAGGGTAGGAGGATCTGAAGCTTTCTTT. This encodes CASSPVDRVGGSEAFF.

The sample holds a few counts of this clone. This chain links TRBV30 with TRBJ2-1; D unresolved. This CDR3 region has 12 residues. Trimming removed 0 bases from V and 4 bases from J, with 4 bases in between. From germline, CDR1 is GTSNPN and CDR2 SVGIG (reference sequence). The CDR3 sequence is CAWSVQYNEQFF. DNA for the CDR3: TGTGCCTGGAGTGTACAGTACAATGAGCAGTTCTTC.

CDR3 nucleotide sequence: TGTGCCTGGAGAGGATCCGGGACAGGGGCGTGGGGGGCCAACGTCCTGACTTTC. Translated: CAWRGSGTGAWGANVLTF. The chain links TRBV30 to TRBJ2-6; TRBD1 matches at 10 bases. The V segment lost 3 bases and the J segment 4 bases; nucleotides outside the gene matches: 12. CDR1 is GTSNPN, CDR2 SVGIG, per germline (reference sequence). The CDR3 covers 18 residues.

Only a few counts were recorded for this clone. The chain has TRBV15 and TRBJ2-7; D is possibly TRBD2 (5 bases). In germline, CDR1 is LNHNV, CDR2 YYDKDF (reference sequence). The CDR3 length is 15 residues. The V end lost 1 base, the J end lost 6 bases, and 16 bases lay between the germline ends. CDR3 protein: CATSRGRLVMVEQYF. The CDR3 region has the DNA TGTGCCACCAGCAGAGGGAGGCTCGTAATGGTCGAGCAGTACTTC.

V is TRBV6-5 and J is TRBJ2-2, with D unclear. V was pared by 6 bases and J by 0 bases, with 11 bases between. CDR3 size: 15 residues. CDR1 is MNHEY, CDR2 SVGAGI, per germline. This CDR3 is CASRTAGTNTGELFF. The CDR3 DNA sequence: TGTGCCAGCAGGACGGCAGGAACGAACACCGGGGAGCTGTTTTTT.

The table lists this clone with a few counts. V usage is TRBV5-1 and J usage is TRBJ1-1; D not resolved. The V gene's germline CDR1 is SGHRS and CDR2 YFSETQ. This CDR3 is built from 13 residues. Trimming cost V 4 bases and J 1 base, with 8 bases left between them. CDR3 DNA: TGCGCCAGCAGCGTACTTGGGAACACTGAAGCTTTCTTT. Amino acid sequence: CASSVLGNTEAFF.

This clone was observed a single time. In the same sample, other DNA sequences code for this CDR3. V gene TRBV19 combines with J gene TRBJ2-3, with D uncertain. This CDR3 region has 14 residues. Trimming shortened V by 0 bases and J by 3 bases, and 7 bases separated the two germline ends. Germline V gives CDR1 LNHDA, CDR2 SQIVND (reference sequence). The CDR3 DNA is TGTGCCAGTAGTATAGATCGTTTGACAGATACGCAGTATTTT. Protein: CASSIDRLTDTQYF. The whole variable domain, filled in from reference TRBV19 and TRBJ2-3, reads DGGITQSPKYLFRKEGQNVTLSCEQNLNHDAMYWYRQDPGQGLRLIYYSQIVNDFQKGDIAEGYSVSREKKESFPLTVTSAQKNPTAFYLCASSIDRLTDTQYFGPGTRLTVL.

This chain links TRBV7-2 with TRBJ2-4; 13 nucleotides match TRBD2. Germline CDR1 SGHTA, CDR2 FQGNSA. The V gene end was trimmed by 5 bases and the J gene end by 0 bases; junction bases not matched to a gene: 10. CDR3 length equals 19 residues. CDR3 sequence reads: CASSPRLAGGKVAKNIQYF. CDR3 DNA sequence: TGTGCCAGCAGCCCCAGACTAGCGGGAGGTAAAGTAGCCAAAAACATTCAGTACTTC.

This clone was detected once. The chain is built from TRBV5-6 and TRBJ2-2; D is perhaps TRBD2 (5 bases). V was clipped by 4 bases and J by 4 bases, with 14 bases between them. Per the germline V gene, CDR1 is SGHDT and CDR2 is YYEEEE. CDR3 size: 15 residues. The CDR3 spells CASSRVGRGTGELFF. CDR3 nucleotides: TGTGCCAGCAGCCGTGTAGGGAGAGGCACCGGGGAGCTGTTTTTT.

The chain links TRBV19 to TRBJ1-3, with 8 positions matching TRBD1. Losses at the gene ends were 4 bases for V and 0 bases for J; bases not matched to a gene: 5. Germline values: CDR1 LNHDA, CDR2 SQIVND (reference sequence). CDR3 length equals 16 residues. The CDR3 region is CASSKQGEFSGNTIYF. In DNA, the CDR3 is TGTGCCAGTAGTAAACAGGGGGAATTCTCTGGAAACACCATATATTTT.